The rows below give T cell receptor beta chains drawn from one sample of a study of T cells in tumors after PD-1 blockade. The repertoire was sequenced with immunoSEQ multiplex PCR; TCRdb's copy has only in-frame clones and lacks some. This repertoire shows some 4,900 clones, around 64% found once; its top ten account for 30% to 40%. The specimen comprised tumor tissue, sampled before anti-PD-1 treatment. The receptors shown here come from a human donor with cutaneous squamous cell carcinoma. Each CDR3 is given with its conserved first and last residue. D genes are given only for firm matches.

d_call v_call cdr3_aa
NA TRBV9 CASSVRAGYTEAFF
NA TRBV7-9 CASSQSLEAFF
NA TRBV18 CASSPKITSGNTIYF
TRBD1 TRBV11-2 CASSLGGTGASEQYF
NA TRBV3-1/TRBV3-2 CASSQGGGNIQYF
NA TRBV27 CASSLSSRQFYEQYF
TRBD1 TRBV5-6 CASSLLDGTGVRGYTF
NA TRBV7-2 CASSLNTEAFF
NA TRBV5-1 CASTPTGPNYNEQFF
NA TRBV7-3 CASSLWGKETQYF
NA TRBV27 CASSPHGVSSYNEQFF
NA TRBV10-1 CASSENVGSYNEQFF
NA TRBV5-4 CASSFDRTGTYGYTF
NA TRBV7-2 CASSLYRQPQHF
NA TRBV6-5 CASSYGQGLSDTQYF
NA TRBV29-1 CSVGGRQETQYF
TRBD1 TRBV2 CASSAPRDRRLSYNSPLHF
NA TRBV7-2 CASSFSGVGGTEAFF
NA TRBV7-9 CASSLAGNEAFF
TRBD1 TRBV5-6 CASSYRQGVKEKLFF
NA TRBV24-1 CATSDAGTNNEQFF
TRBD1 TRBV24-1 CATSDRRDRGLEQFF
NA TRBV18 CASSPDKTKLDTFGYGYTF
NA TRBV5-1 CASRDGSSYNEQFF
NA TRBV3-1/TRBV3-2 CASSHTSPVEQFF
NA TRBV10-1 CASSETQTSYNEQFF
NA TRBV27 CASRGWIKETQYF
NA TRBV28 CATQGSGGYTF
NA TRBV18 CASSSLGVAKNIQYF
NA TRBV13 CASSLGSGGDYGYTF
NA TRBV20-1 CGGRGYEKLFF
NA TRBV6-5 CASTGWGSNTGELFF
TRBD2 TRBV19 CASSIGAGGGTDTQYF
NA TRBV5-5 CASSLVVGVSGANVLTF
NA TRBV21-1 CASSKATREVNTEAFF
TRBD1 TRBV6-1 CASSDPGQGFNYNEQFF
NA TRBV6-1 CASSEFPGSNQPQHF
TRBD1 TRBV19 CASSISRGQNEQYF
TRBD2 TRBV19 CASSLAGGPRETQYF
TRBD2 TRBV5-1 CASSLQAGVTDTQYF
TRBD1 TRBV5-6 CASSISGQGNTEAFF
NA TRBV19 CASSITGLNTEAFF
NA TRBV5-1 CASSWVGRDEQYF
NA TRBV6-5 CASSQGYTEAFF
TRBD2 TRBV5-1 CASSALTSGSSYEQYF
TRBD1 TRBV11-2 CASSVRPGTEIFF
TRBD1 TRBV3-1/TRBV3-2 CASSQDQGVREQFF
NA TRBV28 CASSSTGELFF
NA TRBV9 CASSVQGATNEKLFF
NA TRBV9 CASSPDRVSTDTQYF
TRBD1 TRBV5-1 CASSSGTGNTGELFF
TRBD2 TRBV7-9 CASSPAGLAKNIQYF
TRBD2 TRBV30 CAWVTSGGAADTQYF
NA TRBV5-4 CASSLMLSRAGYTF
NA TRBV5-1 CASSLAAGNEKLFF